The present entry profiles one T cell receptor beta chain with its context. This record comes from a study of T cell changes during pregnancy in multiple sclerosis. Produced via immunoSEQ multiplex PCR; TCRdb's table is partial and in-frame only. The data show tens of thousands of clones, roughly 88% seen once. CDR1 is GTSNPN and CDR2 is SVGIG in the germline V gene (reference sequence). With 5 bases removed from V and 4 bases from J, the gap between germline ends came to 14 bases. The CDR3 has 13 residues. Sequenced here: CD4+ T cells from peripheral blood mononuclear cells, sampled in the first trimester of pregnancy. This sequence originates from a female donor in good health, enrolled as a control in a pregnancy study. The chain carries TRBV30 and TRBJ1-1, with a weak D call TRBD1 (6 bases). The CDR3 coding sequence is TGTGCCTGGGGGGTCCAGGGGCTCACTGAAGCTTTCTTT. Its translation: CAWGVQGLTEAFF.